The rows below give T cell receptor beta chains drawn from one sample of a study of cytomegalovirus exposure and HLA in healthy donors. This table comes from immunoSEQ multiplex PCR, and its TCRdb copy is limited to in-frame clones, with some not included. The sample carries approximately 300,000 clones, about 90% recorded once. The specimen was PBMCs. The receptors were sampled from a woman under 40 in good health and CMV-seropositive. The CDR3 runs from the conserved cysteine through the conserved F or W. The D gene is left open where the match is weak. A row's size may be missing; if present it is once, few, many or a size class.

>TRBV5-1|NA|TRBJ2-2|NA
CASSLGRTDGELFF
TGCGCCAGCAGCCTAGGTCGTACTGACGGGGAGCTGTTTTTT
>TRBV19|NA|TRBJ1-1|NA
CASSQGTNTEAFF
TGTGCCAGTAGCCAGGGGACTAACACTGAAGCTTTCTTT
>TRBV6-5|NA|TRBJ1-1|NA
CASSYSTVTGNTEAFF
TGTGCCAGCAGTTACTCGACGGTTACGGGGAACACTGAAGCTTTCTTT
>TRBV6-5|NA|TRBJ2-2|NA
CASSASQPNTGELFF
TGTGCCAGCAGTGCGTCTCAGCCGAACACCGGGGAGCTGTTTTTT
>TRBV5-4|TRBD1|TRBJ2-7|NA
CASSAHPGTGGVEQYF
TGTGCCAGCAGCGCACACCCCGGGACAGGGGGTGTCGAGCAGTACTTC
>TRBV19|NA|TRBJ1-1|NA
CASSITTEAFF
TGTGCCAGTAGTATTACCACTGAAGCTTTCTTT
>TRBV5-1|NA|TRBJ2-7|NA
CASSLEEDYEQYF
TGCGCCAGCAGCTTGGAGGAAGACTACGAGCAGTACTTC
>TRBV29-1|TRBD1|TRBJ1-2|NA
CSVLPGQGDYGYTF
TGCAGCGTGCTCCCGGGACAGGGTGACTATGGCTACACCTTC
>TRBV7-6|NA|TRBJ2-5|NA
CASSLRPVQAAQRETQYF
TGTGCCAGCAGCTTAAGACCAGTCCAGGCAGCACAGAGAGAGACCCAGTACTTC
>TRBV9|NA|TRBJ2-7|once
CASSARDDNFYEQYF
TGTGCCAGCAGCGCCCGGGACGATAATTTCTACGAGCAGTACTTC
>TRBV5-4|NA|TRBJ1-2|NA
CASSPSKDYGYTF
TGTGCCAGCAGCCCCTCCAAGGACTATGGCTACACCTTC
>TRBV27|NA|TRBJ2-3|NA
CASSLSITTDTQYF
TGTGCCAGCAGTTTATCTATAACGACGGATACGCAGTATTTT
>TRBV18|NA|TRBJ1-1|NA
CASSGNGQVNTEAFF
TGTGCCAGCTCAGGGAACGGCCAGGTGAACACTGAAGCTTTCTTT
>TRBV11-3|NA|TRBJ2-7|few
CASRGTGYEQYF
TGTGCCAGCAGGGGGACGGGGTACGAGCAGTACTTC
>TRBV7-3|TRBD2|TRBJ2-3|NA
CASSFGLSGRGRDTQYF
TGTGCCAGCAGCTTTGGTCTTAGCGGGAGGGGGAGAGATACGCAGTATTTT
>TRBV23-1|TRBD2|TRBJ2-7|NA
CASSRTSGSYEQYF
TGCGCCAGCAGTCGGACTAGCGGGAGCTACGAGCAGTACTTC
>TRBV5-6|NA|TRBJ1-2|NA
CASSFINQVGYTF
TGTGCCAGCAGCTTTATAAATCAGGTTGGCTACACCTTC
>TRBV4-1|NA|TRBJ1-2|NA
CASRGSDSYGYTF
TGCGCCAGCAGGGGGTCGGACAGCTATGGCTACACCTTC
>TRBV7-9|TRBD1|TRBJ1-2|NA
CASSSQLMGQGARGYTF
TGTGCCAGCAGCTCCCAACTAATGGGACAGGGGGCCCGTGGCTACACCTTC
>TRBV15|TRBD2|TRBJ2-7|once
CATSTRLAPYEQYF
TGTGCCACCAGCACGAGACTAGCGCCTTACGAGCAGTACTTC
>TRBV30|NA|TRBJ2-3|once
CAWSTVERLGTDTQYF
TGTGCCTGGAGTACCGTCGAACGACTGGGGACAGATACGCAGTATTTT
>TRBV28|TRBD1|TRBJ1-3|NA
CASSQSRGYPGNTIYF
TGTGCCAGCAGCCAGAGCAGGGGGTACCCTGGAAACACCATATATTTT
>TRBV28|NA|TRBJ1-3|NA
CATRVGGSGNTIYF
TGTGCCACCAGGGTAGGGGGAAGTGGAAACACCATATATTTT
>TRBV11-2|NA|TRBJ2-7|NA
CASSSGHNYEQYF
TGTGCCAGCAGCTCGGGACACAACTACGAGCAGTACTTC
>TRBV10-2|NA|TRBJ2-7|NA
CASSDSPHEQYF
TGCGCCAGCAGTGACAGCCCCCACGAGCAGTACTTC
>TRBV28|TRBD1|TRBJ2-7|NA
CASSYGQDEQYF
TGTGCCAGCAGCTACGGACAGGACGAGCAGTACTTC
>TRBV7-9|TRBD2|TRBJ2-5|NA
CASSQTSGMGETQYF
TGTGCCAGCAGCCAGACTAGCGGGATGGGAGAGACCCAGTACTTC
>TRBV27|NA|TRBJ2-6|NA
CASSLSGGANVLTF
TGTGCCAGCAGTTTATCGGGAGGGGCCAACGTCCTGACTTTC
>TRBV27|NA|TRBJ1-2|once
CASSGGGSDGYTF
TGTGCCAGCAGTGGGGGGGGATCGGATGGCTACACCTTC
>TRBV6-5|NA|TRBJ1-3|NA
CASSYSTSGNTIYF
TGTGCCAGCAGTTACTCGACATCGGGAAACACCATATATTTT
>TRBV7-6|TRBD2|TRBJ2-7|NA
CASSPRGGLSSYEQYF
TGTGCCAGCAGCCCACGCGGGGGTCTGAGCTCCTACGAGCAGTACTTC
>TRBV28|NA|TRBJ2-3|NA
CASTPGEDTQYF
TGTGCCAGCACGCCAGGGGAAGATACGCAGTATTTT
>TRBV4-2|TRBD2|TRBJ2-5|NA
CASSQNAGLAEETQYF
TGTGCCAGCAGCCAAAATGCAGGGCTAGCGGAAGAGACCCAGTACTTC
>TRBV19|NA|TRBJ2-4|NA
CASSSPGAVKNIQYF
TGTGCCAGTAGTTCCCCGGGGGCAGTCAAAAACATTCAGTACTTC
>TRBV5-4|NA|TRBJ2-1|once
CASSLDSNEQFF
TGTGCCAGCAGCTTGGATAGCAATGAGCAGTTCTTC